This T cell receptor beta chain was found in a study of blood T cell repertoires in COVID-19. The V end was cut by 3 bases, the J end by 0 bases, with 4 bases between. Germline V gene sequence: CDR1 SGHVS, CDR2 FNYEAQ. The CDR3 totals 13 residues. Sequenced by immunoSEQ multiplex PCR; TCRdb stores in-frame clones only, minus some. Altogether about 280,000 clones are present, roughly 80% being singletons, with the ten largest covering approximately 5%. This clone came up once. The participants were between roughly 18 and 100 years old and came from 24 US areas. Cohorts were based on clinical histories the participants reported.

The chain employs TRBV7-6 and TRBJ2-3; no definite D call. This clonotype was obtained from a man between 35 and 55 years old who had been exposed to COVID-19. The sequencing input was PBMCs or T cells enriched from blood (not recorded which). CDR3 amino acids: CASSLASTDTQYF. The CDR3 DNA sequence: TGTGCCAGCAGCTTGGCTAGCACAGATACGCAGTATTTT.